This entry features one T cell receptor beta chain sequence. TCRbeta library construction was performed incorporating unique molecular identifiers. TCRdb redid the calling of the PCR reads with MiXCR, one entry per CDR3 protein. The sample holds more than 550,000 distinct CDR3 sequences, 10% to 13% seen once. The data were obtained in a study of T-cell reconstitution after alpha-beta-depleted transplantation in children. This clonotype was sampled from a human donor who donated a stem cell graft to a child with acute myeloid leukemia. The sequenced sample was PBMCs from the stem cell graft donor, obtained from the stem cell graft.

CDR3 DNA sequence: TGTGCCAGTAGTATCTATGGGGTGGAGACCCAGTACTTC. Residues: CASSIYGVETQYF. The rearrangement links TRBV19 to TRBJ2-5; D is uncertain. Germline lookup yields CDR1 LNHDA and CDR2 SQIVND (reference sequence). The CDR3 spans 13 residues. V lost 3 bases, J lost 5 bases, and 10 bases lay in between.